This T cell receptor (beta chain) was captured by sequencing in a study of T cell repertoires in cytomegalovirus infection. About the research overall: Public TCR beta signatures marked donors with CMV infection and the matching HLA.

V gave up 5 bases and J gave up 7 bases, with 11 bases separating them. The germline CDR1 and CDR2 sequences are SGHAT and FQNNGV. The CDR3 totals 12 residues. This clonotype has only a few counts. What it recognizes is unknown. MiXCR was run by TCRdb on the reads, yielding one entry per CDR3 protein. The table lists under 200,000 distinct CDR3 sequences, roughly 27% of them singletons. Study-level findings and limits: There were HLA-C-restricted CMV-specific TCR beta clonotypes dominating the ex vivo response. The study identified carriers of CMV plus the relevant HLA from cumulative public TCR beta family frequency.

The sequence was obtained from a human donor in good health (CMV status not recorded). Some clones in this sample may be carry-over from other donors' samples. This chain joins TRBV11-2 and TRBJ1-1; a possible D gene is TRBD1 (6 bases). Specimen: PBMCs. CDR3 loop: CASSPWTVEAFF. The DNA for the CDR3 is TGTGCCAGCAGCCCTTGGACAGTTGAAGCTTTCTTT.